A selection of T cell receptor beta chains follows, all from one sample in a study of metastatic and nonmetastatic thyroid tumors. Using MiXCR, TCRdb reanalyzed the PCR reads. The data contain 39,000 or so clones, more than 45% of them singletons. Sequenced material: tumor tissue. Source of these receptors: a male donor with papillary thyroid cancer or a benign thyroid nodule (not recorded which). Some clones in this sample may be carry-over from other donors' samples. The CDR3 runs from the conserved cysteine through the conserved F or W. D genes are given only for firm matches. Only part of the rows carry a size: once, few, many, or a class if the clone is expanded.

d_gene	v_gene	j_gene	abundance	CDR3nt	CDR3aa
.	TRBV27	TRBJ2-2	few	TGTGCCAGCAGTTTAATTGAGGTCGGGGAGCTGTTTTTT	CASSLIEVGELFF
.	TRBV20-1	TRBJ2-7	.	TGCAGTGCTAGAGTCGGGACCTACGAGCAGTACTTC	CSARVGTYEQYF
TRBD2	TRBV28	TRBJ2-3	few	TGTGCCAGCAGTTTCCCCTTGACTAGCGGGAGCACAGATACGCAGTATTTT	CASSFPLTSGSTDTQYF
.	TRBV5-1	TRBJ2-1	.	TGCGCCAGCAGCTTACTAGAAACTGAGCAGTTCTTC	CASSLLETEQFF
.	TRBV2	TRBJ2-7	few	TGTGCCAGCAGTGGAGATCTCCTCGCTCAGTACTTC	CASSGDLLAQYF
TRBD1	TRBV20-1	TRBJ1-1	.	TGCAGTGCCAGGCGACAGGGGCTAAACACTGAAGCTTTCTTT	CSARRQGLNTEAFF
.	TRBV5-6	TRBJ1-2	.	TGTGCCAGCAGCCGCGGGACGGATTATGGCTACACCTTC	CASSRGTDYGYTF
.	TRBV5-8	TRBJ2-7	.	TGTGCCAGCAGCTTGCGGGGAACCGAGCAGTACTTC	CASSLRGTEQYF
.	TRBV5-1	TRBJ2-7	.	TGCGCCAGCAGTGTCGGCGGGACTGGCGAGCAGTACTTC	CASSVGGTGEQYF
.	TRBV4-1	TRBJ2-7	.	TGCGCCAGCAGCCAAGGTCTCGACCCCTACGAGCAGTACTTC	CASSQGLDPYEQYF
TRBD1	TRBV10-3	TRBJ2-5	few	TGTGCCACAGGGACAGGGAAGGAGACCCAGTACTTC	CATGTGKETQYF
TRBD2	TRBV30	TRBJ2-1	few	TGTGCCTGGACCGCCGGGACTAGGAGCAATGAGCAGTTCTTC	CAWTAGTRSNEQFF
TRBD2	TRBV6-2/TRBV6-3	TRBJ2-3	.	TGTGCCAGCACACACGGGGCTAGCGGGCCGGTAGATACGCAGTATTTT	CASTHGASGPVDTQYF
.	TRBV15	TRBJ2-2	.	TGTGCCACCAGCAGAGATGGGGAAACCGGGGAGCTGTTTTTT	CATSRDGETGELFF
.	TRBV6-2/TRBV6-3	TRBJ1-2	few	TGTGCCAGCAGTTCGTATAACTATGGCTACACCTTC	CASSSYNYGYTF
TRBD2	TRBV6-4	TRBJ2-1	few	TGTGCCAGCAGTGTAACAGCGGGAGGGACGAATGAGCAGTTCTTC	CASSVTAGGTNEQFF
.	TRBV11-2	TRBJ1-4	.	TGTGCCAGCAGCTTTGCAGGGACAAATGAAAAACTGTTTTTT	CASSFAGTNEKLFF
.	TRBV28	TRBJ1-3	few	TGTGCCAGCAGTTTAATGGCAGCCTCTGGAAACACCATATATTTT	CASSLMAASGNTIYF
TRBD1	TRBV19	TRBJ1-1	.	TGTGCCAGTAGAGGAGGGGGCCTTAACACTGAAGCTTTCTTT	CASRGGGLNTEAFF
.	TRBV6-9	TRBJ2-5	.	TGTGCCAGCAGTTACAGGGACGTTGAGACCCAGTACTTC	CASSYRDVETQYF
.	TRBV24-1	TRBJ2-1	few	TGTGCCACCAGTGATACCCGCTCTGATTATTCTGAGCAGTTCTTC	CATSDTRSDYSEQFF
.	TRBV11-3	TRBJ1-2	.	TGTGCCAGCAGCTTAGATACGGGCGGGGTTGCTGGCTACACCTTC	CASSLDTGGVAGYTF
.	TRBV4-1	TRBJ1-1	.	TGCGCCAGCAGCCGTCAAGGGAGGAGCAATGAAGCTTTCTTT	CASSRQGRSNEAFF
.	TRBV11-2	TRBJ2-1	.	TGTGCCAGCAGCTTTCGGTTCGCAGGGAGCTACAATGAGCAGTTCTTC	CASSFRFAGSYNEQFF
TRBD2	TRBV6-1	TRBJ2-3	few	TGTGCCAGCAGAGAGCGGGAGGCCCCCACCAGCACAGATACGCAGTATTTT	CASREREAPTSTDTQYF
TRBD1	TRBV11-2	TRBJ2-7	.	TGTGCCAGCAGCCCCATTAGGAGACAGGGCACCTACGAGCAGTACTTC	CASSPIRRQGTYEQYF
.	TRBV28	TRBJ1-2	few	TGTGCCAGCAGTTTAGGGCCGCAGCCTGGCTACACCTTC	CASSLGPQPGYTF
TRBD1	TRBV6-1	TRBJ1-2	medium-sized	TGTGCCAGCAGCCCCGGACAGGGATGGTATGGCTACACCTTC	CASSPGQGWYGYTF
.	TRBV2	TRBJ1-1	.	TGTGCCAGCACAGAGAGCACTGAAGCTTTCTTT	CASTESTEAFF
.	TRBV7-4	TRBJ2-3	.	TGTGCCAGCAGCTTAGAGGGTTCGGACTCGAGTACAGATACGCAGTATTTT	CASSLEGSDSSTDTQYF
TRBD1	TRBV4-1	TRBJ1-5	.	TGCGCCAGCAGCCTAACAACAGGGGGCTTCAATCAGCCCCAGCATTTT	CASSLTTGGFNQPQHF